The 5 T cell receptor beta chains given below trace back to one sample, sequenced in a study of Graves' ophthalmopathy and Graves' hyperthyroidism. Using RNA transcripts, the TCR beta CDR3 regions were amplified. Amplification began with first-round RT-PCR using HTBI primers, then second-round multiplex PCR was performed. TCRdb re-analysed the multiplex PCR reads in MiXCR, keeping a single row per CDR3 protein. The sample consists of 500,000 to 600,000 distinct CDR3 sequences, about 35% of them appearing once. The sequencing input was peripheral blood or thyroid tissue (not recorded which). The receptors originated from an adult man with Graves' hyperthyroidism.

This clonotype occurred once. V usage is TRBV2 and J usage is TRBJ1-1; tentative D call: TRBD1 (6 bases). This CDR3 region has 10 residues. CDR1 and CDR2 (germline): SNHLY, FYNNEI. The V gene lost 5 bases and the J gene lost 10 bases, with 8 bases spanning the gap. CDR3 DNA sequence: TGTGCCAGCAGTAACAGGGTAGCTTTCTTT. As protein: CASSNRVAFF.

The chain recombines TRBV7-2 with TRBJ2-7; 7 bases are shared with TRBD1. The CDR3 has 16 amino acids. Germline V gene lookup returns CDR1 SGHTA and CDR2 FQGNSA. Trimming at V came to 2 bases and at J to 0 bases, leaving 7 bases not matched to a gene. In DNA, the CDR3 is TGTGCCAGCAGCTTAAGGGACAGATCTAGCTCCTACGAGCAGTACTTC. It encodes CASSLRDRSSSYEQYF. Drawing the rest from reference TRBV7-2 and TRBJ2-7, the complete variable domain is GAGVSQSPSNKVTEKGKDVELRCDPISGHTALYWYRQSLGQGLEFLIYFQGNSAPDKSGLPSDRFSAERTGGSVSTLTIQRTQQEDSAVYLCASSLRDRSSSYEQYFGPGTRLTVT.

This clonotype was seen more than once but under ten times. The V call is TRBV29-1, the J call TRBJ2-3, with unresolved D. This CDR3 region has 13 residues. The germline CDR1 and CDR2 sequences are SQVTM and ANQGSEA. Trimming stripped 4 bases from V and 6 bases from J, with 14 bases between. CDR3 sequence (DNA): TGCAGCGTTGGGACCCCGAGGTGGGATACGCAGTATTTT. Encoded protein: CSVGTPRWDTQYF.

The genes are TRBV11-2 and TRBJ2-7, with TRBD2 matching over 10 bases. The last part of the DNA fits TRBJ2-1 better; the J call may be wrong. The CDR3 has 15 residues. Germline V gene lookup returns CDR1 SGHAT and CDR2 FQNNGV. This chain's CDR3 is CASSLALAGVNEQFF. Written as DNA, the CDR3 is TGTGCCAGCAGCTTAGCTCTAGCGGGAGTCAATGAGCAGTTCTTC.

This clonotype was seen only once. The chain carries TRBV29-1 and TRBJ1-6, with D perhaps TRBD1 (6 bases). This CDR3 contains 13 residues. Germline lookup yields CDR1 SQVTM and CDR2 ANQGSEA. V lost 3 bases to trimming and J lost 14 bases, with 17 bases between them. The chain's CDR3 is CSVEDSPGATLHF. The CDR3 DNA reads as TGCAGCGTTGAGGACAGCCCCGGGGCCACCCTCCACTTT.